The clone carrying this T cell receptor (beta chain) occurred many times. The target antigen is unknown. Each CDR3 protein is one row after TCRdb ran MiXCR on the 5' RACE reads. The sample yields 40,000 to 60,000 distinct CDR3 sequences, around 14% seen once. Germline V CDR1 and CDR2: DFQATT, SNEGSKA (reference sequence). The CDR3 totals 14 residues. Trimming pared 3 bases from V and 3 bases from J, leaving 11 bases between. This entry comes from a study of neurological immune-mediated disorders. Findings of the study overall: Patients with HTLV-1-associated myelopathy had the highest level of TCR clonal expansion, whereas patients with multiple sclerosis had the lowest level, falling beneath the level found in healthy controls.

As for time point: longitudinal time-point 2. Material for sequencing was PBMCs. V gene TRBV20-1 combines with J gene TRBJ1-4; D call uncertain. This clonotype originated in a male donor with HTLV-1-associated myelopathy (HAM/TSP). The DNA of the CDR3 is TGCAGTGCTAGGTCGGGGTCAGCTAATGAAAAACTGTTTTTT. As protein: CSARSGSANEKLFF.